This TCR beta chain is from a study of blood T cells in healthy people across ages. Study results and limitations: In older individuals, TCR beta diversity per million T cells was lower, falling roughly linearly with age. Naive T cell percentage and TCR beta diversity correlated strongly. Naive CD4+ cells and diversity were both higher in long-lived donors than in aged donors.

Germline values: CDR1 MNHEY, CDR2 SVGAGI. Trimming took 2 bases from V and 7 from J, leaving 5 bases between them. There are 11 residues in the CDR3. The authors ran a second PCR of about 6 to 11 cycles using a sample-barcoded 5' primer and a J-beta primer mix. TCRdb re-analysed the 5' RACE reads in MiXCR, keeping a single row per CDR3 protein. The sample records more than 650,000 distinct CDR3 sequences, about 20% being singletons. In the case of this clonotype: Its antigen is not identified. One base away lies a much larger clone, so this may be a sequencing read error.

The rearrangement uses TRBV6-5 and TRBJ1-1; D unresolved. The sample consisted of blood. The clonotype comes from a man in his sixties or seventies in good health. DNA of the CDR3: TGTGCCAGCAGTTACGTCGGTGAAGCTTTCTTT. Its protein is CASSYVGEAFF.